Listed here is a single TCR beta chain. The antigen it recognizes is unknown. No per-base quality is available; no much larger clone lies one base away. TCRbeta CDR3 regions were amplified from genomic DNA using the immunoSEQ Assay, a bias-controlled multiplex PCR. The original methods were these. The number of nucleated cells in each sample was estimated by amplification of reference gene primers within the assay. To quantify the absolute abundance of each unique TCRbeta CDR3 rearrangement, sequence reads were collapsed and filtered. Productive Simpson clonality was computed per sample as the square root of Simpson's diversity index over productive rearrangements. This is the immuneACCESS table as TCRdb keeps it, with only in-frame sequences that have V and J called. A part of the clones is gone; compared with another copy, unresolved V genes explain less than half, and the rest is unexplained. That table supplies the V and J calls and clone size; D and trimming were determined from the DNA. Counted in this sample were a few hundred thousand clones; more than 70% of them appeared once. Of the sample, approximately 1.5% is held by the ten largest clones.

The data stem from a study of blood T cell repertoires in COVID-19 (dated by TCRdb to the early 2020s). Regarding the complete study: Samples covering the acute and convalescent phases of COVID-19 were provided by collaborators in the United States, Italy and Spain. The prospective study material was composed of cDNA or gDNA derived from T cells, B-cell-depleted T cells, or PBMCs. Samples came from the ongoing ImmuneRACE study (first 160 participants) plus 1,254 subjects from 6 global collaborators. Nearly every sample came with metadata listing a de-identified subject ID, COVID-19 status, age in years and sex. A freely available public database, intended as a resource for researchers studying the immune response to SARS-CoV-2, is where the repertoires were released. The dataset comprised deeply sampled blood TCRbeta repertoires from subjects exposed to, actively infected with, or recovered from COVID-19. Where available, HLA class I and class II types were taken from metadata supplied by the sample provider and were not determined by assay-based typing.

In the prospective study, participants were about 18 to 95 years old, resided in about two dozen geographic areas of the United States, and were enrolled through a virtual design. Cohort assignment in the prospective study relied on participant-reported clinical history from a screening survey and a study questionnaire. Exposed participants had been in contact, within 2 weeks of entering the study, with a person who had a PCR-confirmed or clinician-diagnosed case of COVID-19. Each participant in the prospective study had whole blood, serum and a nasopharyngeal or oropharyngeal swab collected by mobile phlebotomists. Over a 2-month period, participants in the prospective study had the option of providing additional blood draws and questionnaires. Before DNA extraction, blood samples from the prospective study were shipped at room temperature or frozen. The study at large found these results: Clinical and demographic metadata were provided uncurated, with the amount varying by source and participant.

At the junction V is shortened by 6 bases and J by 8 bases, with 13 bases in between. Inclusive of the bounding cysteine and phenylalanine, the CDR3 is 12 residues long. Left in the record is the CDR3 DNA by itself, 36 bases read in frame from the first base. The sequence links TRBV12-3 or TRBV12-4 to TRBJ1-1; confidence is insufficient to name the D gene. Sequenced material: PBMCs or T cells enriched from blood (not recorded which). The clonotype originates from a young woman who had been exposed to COVID-19. The bases are TGTGCCAGCAGAGTCTCAGGATGGGAAGCTTTCTTT. Translated, it gives CASRVSGWEAFF.